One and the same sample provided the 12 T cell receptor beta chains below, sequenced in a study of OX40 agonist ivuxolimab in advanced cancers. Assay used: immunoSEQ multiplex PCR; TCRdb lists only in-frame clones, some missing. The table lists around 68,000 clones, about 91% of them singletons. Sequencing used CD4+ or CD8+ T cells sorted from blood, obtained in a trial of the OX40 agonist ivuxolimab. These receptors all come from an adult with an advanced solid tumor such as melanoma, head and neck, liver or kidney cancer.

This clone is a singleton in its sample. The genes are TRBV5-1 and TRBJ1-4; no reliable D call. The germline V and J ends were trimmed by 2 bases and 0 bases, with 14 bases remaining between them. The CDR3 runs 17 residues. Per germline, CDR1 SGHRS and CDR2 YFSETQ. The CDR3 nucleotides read TGCGCCAGCAGCTTAGGTGTCCTCCTTGCAACTAATGAAAAACTGTTTTTT. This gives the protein CASSLGVLLATNEKLFF. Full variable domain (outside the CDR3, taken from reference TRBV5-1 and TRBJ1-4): KAGVTQTPRYLIKTRGQQVTLSCSPISGHRSVSWYQQTPGQGLQFLFEYFSETQRNKGNFPGRFSGRQFSNSRSEMNVSTLELGDSALYLCASSLGVLLATNEKLFFGSGTQLSVL.

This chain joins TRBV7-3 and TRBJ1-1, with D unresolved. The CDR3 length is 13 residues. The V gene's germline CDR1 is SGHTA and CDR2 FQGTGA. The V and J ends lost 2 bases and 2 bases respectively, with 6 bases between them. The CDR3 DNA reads TGTGCCAGCAGCTTATCGGCAAACACTGAAGCTTTCTTT. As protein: CASSLSANTEAFF.

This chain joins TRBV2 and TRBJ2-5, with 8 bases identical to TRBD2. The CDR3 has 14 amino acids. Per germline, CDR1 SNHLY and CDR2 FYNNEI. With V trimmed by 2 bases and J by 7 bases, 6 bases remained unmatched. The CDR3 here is CASSENWAGGTQYF. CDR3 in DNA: TGTGCCAGCAGTGAAAATTGGGCGGGGGGGACCCAGTACTTC. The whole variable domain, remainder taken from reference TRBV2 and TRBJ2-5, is EPEVTQTPSHQVTQMGQEVILRCVPISNHLYFYWYRQILGQKVEFLVSFYNNEISEKSEIFDDQFSVERPDGSNFTLKIRSTKLEDSAMYFCASSENWAGGTQYFGPGTRLLVL.

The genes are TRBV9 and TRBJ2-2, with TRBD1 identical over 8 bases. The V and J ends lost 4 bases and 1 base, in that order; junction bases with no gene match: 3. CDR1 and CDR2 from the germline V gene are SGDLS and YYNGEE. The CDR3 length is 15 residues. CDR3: CASSLGTGNTGELFF. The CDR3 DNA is TGTGCCAGCAGCCTGGGGACAGGGAACACCGGGGAGCTGTTTTTT.

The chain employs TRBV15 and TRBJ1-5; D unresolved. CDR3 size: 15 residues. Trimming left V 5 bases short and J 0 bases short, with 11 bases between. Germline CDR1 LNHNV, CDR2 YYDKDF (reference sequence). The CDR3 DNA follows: TGTGCCACCAGCCCCGATGGGAATAGCAATCAGCCCCAGCATTTT. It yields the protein CATSPDGNSNQPQHF.

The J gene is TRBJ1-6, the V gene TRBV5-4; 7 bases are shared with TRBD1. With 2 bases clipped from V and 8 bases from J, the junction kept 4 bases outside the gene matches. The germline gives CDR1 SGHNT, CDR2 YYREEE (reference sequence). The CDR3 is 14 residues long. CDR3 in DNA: TGTGCCAGCAGCTTAGACAGGGATCATTCACCCCTCCACTTT. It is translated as CASSLDRDHSPLHF.

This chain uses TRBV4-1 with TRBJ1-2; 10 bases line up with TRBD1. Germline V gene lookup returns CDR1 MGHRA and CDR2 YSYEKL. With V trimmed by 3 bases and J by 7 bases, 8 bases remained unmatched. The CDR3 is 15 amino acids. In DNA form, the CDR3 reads TGCGCCAGCAGCCAGGGAAGGGACAGGGGAGGTGGCTACACCTTC. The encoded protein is CASSQGRDRGGGYTF.

The CDR3 nucleotides are TGTGCCAGTAGTATTGTGGGGGGGGGTCAAGAGACCCAGTACTTC. Translated, it gives CASSIVGGGQETQYF. The chain employs TRBV19 and TRBJ2-5; 7 bases are shared with TRBD2. Germline V gene lookup returns CDR1 LNHDA and CDR2 SQIVND (reference sequence). With 3 bases clipped from V and 2 bases from J, the junction kept 6 bases outside the gene matches. This CDR3 comprises 15 residues.

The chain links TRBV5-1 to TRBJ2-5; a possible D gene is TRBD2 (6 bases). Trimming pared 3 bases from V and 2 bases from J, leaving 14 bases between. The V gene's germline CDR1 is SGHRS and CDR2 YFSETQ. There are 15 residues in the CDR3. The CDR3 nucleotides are TGCGCCAGCAGCTCGATTACGGGACTTCAAGAGACCCAGTACTTC. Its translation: CASSSITGLQETQYF.

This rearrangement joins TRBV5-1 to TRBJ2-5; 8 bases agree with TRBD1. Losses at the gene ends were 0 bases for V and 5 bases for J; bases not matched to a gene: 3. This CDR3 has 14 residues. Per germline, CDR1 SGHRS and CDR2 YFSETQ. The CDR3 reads CASSLAGDRETQYF. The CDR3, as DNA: TGCGCCAGCAGCTTGGCCGGGGACAGGGAGACCCAGTACTTC. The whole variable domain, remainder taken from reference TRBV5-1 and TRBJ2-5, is KAGVTQTPRYLIKTRGQQVTLSCSPISGHRSVSWYQQTPGQGLQFLFEYFSETQRNKGNFPGRFSGRQFSNSRSEMNVSTLELGDSALYLCASSLAGDRETQYFGPGTRLLVL.

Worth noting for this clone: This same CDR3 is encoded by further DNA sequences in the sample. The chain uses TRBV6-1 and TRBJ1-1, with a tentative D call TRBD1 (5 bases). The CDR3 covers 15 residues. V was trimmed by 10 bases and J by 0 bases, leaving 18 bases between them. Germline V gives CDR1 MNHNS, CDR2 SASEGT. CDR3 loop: CATALGVRLNTEAFF. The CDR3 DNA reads TGTGCCACAGCGTTGGGGGTGCGTCTGAACACTGAAGCTTTCTTT.

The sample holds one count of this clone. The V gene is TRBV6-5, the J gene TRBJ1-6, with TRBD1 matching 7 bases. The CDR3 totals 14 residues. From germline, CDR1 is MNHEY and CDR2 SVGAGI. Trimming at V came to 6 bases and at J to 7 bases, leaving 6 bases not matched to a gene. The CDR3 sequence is CASRRQGRNSPLHF. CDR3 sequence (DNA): TGTGCCAGCAGGAGACAGGGACGGAATTCACCCCTCCACTTT.